One TCR beta chain is described in this entry. These data belong to a study of blood T cell repertoires in COVID-19. Here immunoSEQ multiplex PCR was the method, and the copy in TCRdb shows in-frame clones only, minus some. Among just over 90,000 clones, roughly 80% were seen once, and the ten largest hold roughly 15%. The CDR3 covers 14 residues. With 2 bases clipped from V and 7 bases from J, the junction kept 1 base outside the gene matches. Germline lookup yields CDR1 SEHNR and CDR2 FQNEAQ (reference sequence). Sequences were obtained from peripheral blood. This clonotype originated in a human donor in a cohort sampled during active COVID-19. The V call is TRBV7-9, the J call TRBJ2-2; 10 nucleotides align to TRBD2. The CDR3: CASSLTSGVGELFF. The CDR3 bases are TGTGCCAGCAGCTTAACTAGCGGGGTCGGGGAGCTGTTTTTT. Drawing the rest from reference TRBV7-9 and TRBJ2-2, the complete variable domain is DTGVSQNPRHKITKRGQNVTFRCDPISEHNRLYWYRQTLGQGPEFLTYFQNEAQLEKSRLLSDRFSAERPKGSFSTLEIQRTEQGDSAMYLCASSLTSGVGELFFGEGSRLTVL.